A single sample gave rise to the 27 T cell receptor beta chains below, sequenced in a study of shared clonotypes between healthy human individuals. Sequencing was performed with immunoSEQ multiplex PCR; in TCRdb, only in-frame clones are kept and a portion is missing. The sample carries 550,000 to 850,000 clones, approximately 79% recorded once. Specimen: memory CD4+ T cells sorted from blood. As to subset: CD45RA-negative fraction. These receptors all come from a woman under 40 in good health.

This chain joins TRBV4-2 and TRBJ1-4; D may be TRBD1 (6 bases). Trimming took 0 bases from V and 9 from J, leaving 11 bases between them. In germline, CDR1 is LGHNA, CDR2 YNFKEQ. The CDR3 covers 14 residues. The CDR3 protein is CASSQDPQGKKLFF. DNA of the CDR3: TGTGCCAGCAGCCAAGATCCCCAGGGGAAAAAACTGTTTTTT.

J is TRBJ2-5 and V is TRBV15; possible D gene TRBD2, 5 bases. With 0 bases removed from V and 5 bases from J, the gap between germline ends came to 16 bases. CDR1 is LNHNV and CDR2 is YYDKDF in the germline V gene (reference sequence). This CDR3 contains 16 residues. In nucleotides, the CDR3 is TGTGCCACCAGCAGAGAGGGAGCTAGCTTCGGGGAGACCCAGTACTTC. Translated: CATSREGASFGETQYF. Variable domain in full (rest from reference TRBV15 and TRBJ2-5): DAMVIQNPRYQVTQFGKPVTLSCSQTLNHNVMYWYQQKSSQAPKLLFHYYDKDFNNEADTPDNFQSRRPNTSFCFLDIRSPGLGDTAMYLCATSREGASFGETQYFGPGTRLLVL.

The chain uses TRBV5-1 and TRBJ2-1; the D is unclear. With 1 base removed from V and 3 bases from J, the gap between germline ends came to 8 bases. CDR3 length: 14 amino acids. Germline CDR1 is SGHRS and CDR2 is YFSETQ. CDR3 loop: CASSLHRYYNEQFF. The CDR3 DNA reads as TGCGCCAGCAGCTTGCACAGATACTACAATGAGCAGTTCTTC.

The V and J genes are TRBV6-1 and TRBJ2-7; 9 nucleotides line up with TRBD1. CDR1 and CDR2 (germline): MNHNS, SASEGT. With V trimmed by 3 bases and J by 5 bases, 8 bases remained unmatched. The CDR3 spans 15 residues. CDR3 sequence: CASSDGDRVIDEQYF. The CDR3 region has the DNA TGTGCCAGCAGTGATGGGGACAGGGTGATAGACGAGCAGTACTTC.

As concerns this clone: Other DNA sequences in this sample translate to the same CDR3. The CDR3 protein is CASSLETGGGQETQYF. DNA for the CDR3: TGTGCCAGCAGCTTAGAGACAGGGGGAGGACAAGAGACCCAGTACTTC. V gene TRBV5-4 combines with J gene TRBJ2-5; 9 bases line up with TRBD1. The germline V gene has CDR1 SGHNT and CDR2 YYREEE (reference sequence). V lost 2 bases and J lost 2; bases outside the gene matches: 7. The CDR3 covers 16 residues.

V and J are TRBV7-9 and TRBJ1-4; no firm D call. The V and J ends lost 5 bases and 2 bases respectively, with 9 bases between them. In germline, CDR1 is SEHNR, CDR2 FQNEAQ (reference sequence). The CDR3 consists of 14 residues. CDR3 sequence reads: CASSRTDTNEKLFF. The CDR3 coding sequence is TGTGCCAGCAGCCGAACGGACACTAATGAAAAACTGTTTTTT. Supplemented by reference TRBV7-9 and TRBJ1-4, the full variable domain reads DTGVSQNPRHKITKRGQNVTFRCDPISEHNRLYWYRQTLGQGPEFLTYFQNEAQLEKSRLLSDRFSAERPKGSFSTLEIQRTEQGDSAMYLCASSRTDTNEKLFFGSGTQLSVL.

The rearrangement joins TRBV5-1 to TRBJ1-1, with TRBD1 as a possible D gene (6 bases). V lost 4 bases to trimming and J lost 7 bases, with 20 bases between them. The CDR3 sequence is 15 residues long. Germline CDR1 SGHRS, CDR2 YFSETQ. The CDR3 coding sequence is TGCGCCAGCAGCCCTAAATCGGGGGGCTCGGGTGAAGCTTTCTTT. Its protein is CASSPKSGGSGEAFF.

Details on this clone: One end of the junction does not line up with germline, which may come from a read error. The rearrangement joins TRBV28 to TRBJ2-7, with TRBD1 matching over 8 bases. Germline V gene sequence: CDR1 MDHEN, CDR2 SYDVKM. The CDR3 is 12 residues long. The CDR3 DNA follows: TGTGCCAGCAGTTTAAGTAGGGACAGGTTTTTCTTC. It specifies CASSLSRDRFFF.

On this clone: The sample carries other DNA sequences with the same CDR3. V and J are TRBV5-1 and TRBJ2-1, with 8 nucleotides matching TRBD1. The junction had 4 bases not matched to a gene; V was cut back by 4 bases and J by 1 base. Germline V gives CDR1 SGHRS, CDR2 YFSETQ. The CDR3 contains 15 residues. The CDR3 DNA reads TGCGCCAGCAGCCGAGACAGGGGTTCCTACAATGAGCAGTTCTTC. As protein: CASSRDRGSYNEQFF.

This clone appeared once. Since a much larger clone is just one base distant, this may be a read error. The rearrangement links TRBV4-2 to TRBJ2-1; D call uncertain. Germline CDR1 is LGHNA and CDR2 is YNFKEQ. The CDR3 is 15 amino acids. V was cut by 6 bases and J by 3 bases, with 15 bases left in between. The CDR3 DNA follows: TGTGCCAGCAGAGAAGAGAGGACGGACTACAATGAGCAGTTCTTC. Amino acids: CASREERTDYNEQFF.

J is TRBJ1-4 and V is TRBV7-9; TRBD1 is a possible D gene (5 bases). This CDR3 is built from 15 residues. Trimming left V 5 bases short and J 5 bases short, with 15 bases between. In germline, CDR1 is SEHNR, CDR2 FQNEAQ (reference sequence). The CDR3: CASSQAGTPNEKLFF. DNA of the CDR3: TGTGCCAGCAGCCAAGCCGGGACTCCGAATGAAAAACTGTTTTTT. The full variable domain, rest sourced from reference TRBV7-9 and TRBJ1-4, is DTGVSQNPRHKITKRGQNVTFRCDPISEHNRLYWYRQTLGQGPEFLTYFQNEAQLEKSRLLSDRFSAERPKGSFSTLEIQRTEQGDSAMYLCASSQAGTPNEKLFFGSGTQLSVL.

The V gene is TRBV5-1, the J gene TRBJ2-3; 10 bases map to TRBD2. Trimming at V came to 2 bases and at J to 3 bases, leaving 0 bases not matched to a gene. Germline CDR1 SGHRS, CDR2 YFSETQ. CDR3 length: 14 residues. The CDR3 spells CASSLLAGTDTQYF. CDR3 nucleotides: TGCGCCAGCAGCTTACTAGCGGGAACAGATACGCAGTATTTT.

This sequence joins TRBV6-1 and TRBJ2-1; TRBD2 might be the D (6 bases). Germline V lookup: CDR1 MNHNS, CDR2 SASEGT. CDR3 length: 15 amino acids. Trimming shortened V by 4 bases and J by 4 bases, and 14 bases separated the two germline ends. The CDR3 DNA reads as TGTGCCAGCAGTGGGGAGCGGGCACTTTACAATGAGCAGTTCTTC. Translated, it gives CASSGERALYNEQFF.

This clone showed up just a few times. Other DNA sequences in the sample encode the same CDR3. The V and J genes are TRBV28 and TRBJ2-5; D gene unclear. The germline gives CDR1 MDHEN, CDR2 SYDVKM. Trimming took off 6 bases at V and 3 bases at J, with 14 bases between the two ends. The CDR3 totals 14 residues. The CDR3 region is CASSLGQPKETQYF. CDR3 bases: TGTGCCAGCAGCCTTGGGCAGCCAAAAGAGACCCAGTACTTC.

The V gene is TRBV25-1, the J gene TRBJ2-7, with 10 bases aligning to TRBD2. V gave up 4 bases and J gave up 3 bases; unmatched junction bases: 15. The CDR3 spans 18 residues. Germline lookup yields CDR1 MGHDK and CDR2 SYGVNS. The CDR3 protein is CASSAGQILAGGSYEQYF. In DNA, the CDR3 is TGTGCCAGCAGTGCCGGCCAAATATTAGCGGGAGGCAGCTACGAGCAGTACTTC.

There are a few counts of this clone. V is TRBV5-1 and J is TRBJ2-2; D not certain. The V gene lost 2 bases and the J gene lost 5 bases, with 10 bases spanning the gap. Germline CDR1 SGHRS, CDR2 YFSETQ. The CDR3 consists of 14 residues. CDR3: CASSFPESTGELFF. Here the CDR3 DNA reads TGCGCCAGCAGCTTTCCAGAGAGTACCGGGGAGCTGTTTTTT. The complete variable domain, with remaining parts taken from reference TRBV5-1 and TRBJ2-2, reads KAGVTQTPRYLIKTRGQQVTLSCSPISGHRSVSWYQQTPGQGLQFLFEYFSETQRNKGNFPGRFSGRQFSNSRSEMNVSTLELGDSALYLCASSFPESTGELFFGEGSRLTVL.

The V call is TRBV5-1, the J call TRBJ2-3; D might be TRBD2 (6 bases). The CDR3 runs to 14 residues. Germline CDR1 SGHRS, CDR2 YFSETQ. The V end lost 5 bases, the J end lost 2 bases, and 12 bases lay between the germline ends. CDR3 amino acids: CASRWRGDTDTQYF. Written as DNA, the CDR3 is TGCGCCAGCAGATGGCGGGGAGACACAGATACGCAGTATTTT.

This rearrangement joins TRBV19 to TRBJ2-4; unclear D gene. Germline CDR1 reads LNHDA; CDR2 reads SQIVND (reference sequence). CDR3 size: 11 residues. In DNA form, the CDR3 reads TGTGGCTCGTCAGCCAAAAACATTCAGTACTTC. It encodes CGSSAKNIQYF.

Only a few counts were recorded for this clone. Other nucleotide sequences in the sample specify the same CDR3. The chain is built from TRBV5-1 and TRBJ2-7; TRBD1 is a possible D gene (5 bases). Trimming took off 3 bases at V and 3 bases at J, with 13 bases between the two ends. Germline CDR1 reads SGHRS; CDR2 reads YFSETQ. The CDR3 loop spans 14 amino acids. In nucleotides, the CDR3 is TGCGCCAGCAGCTCTGGTCAAGGGGACTACGAGCAGTACTTC. Protein: CASSSGQGDYEQYF.

This chain connects TRBV5-4 to TRBJ2-5, with 8 positions matching TRBD1. Trimming at V came to 2 bases and at J to 5 bases, leaving 5 bases not matched to a gene. This CDR3 has 14 amino acids. Germline loops: CDR1 SGHNT, CDR2 YYREEE (reference sequence). The CDR3 bases are TGTGCCAGCAGCTTTCAGGGGGCGAGGGAGACCCAGTACTTC. It specifies CASSFQGARETQYF. The whole variable domain, remainder taken from reference TRBV5-4 and TRBJ2-5, is ETGVTQSPTHLIKTRGQQVTLRCSSQSGHNTVSWYQQALGQGPQFIFQYYREEENGRGNFPPRFSGLQFPNYSSELNVNALELDDSALYLCASSFQGARETQYFGPGTRLLVL.

The table lists this clone with many counts. This chain uses TRBV11-2 with TRBJ1-1; 10 bases are shared with TRBD1. The CDR3 is 15 residues long. Germline lookup yields CDR1 SGHAT and CDR2 FQNNGV. V shed 3 bases and J 3 bases; nucleotides not matched to a gene: 4. For the CDR3, the DNA is TGTGCCAGCAGCTTCTTGGGGACAGGGGACACTGAAGCTTTCTTT. Residues: CASSFLGTGDTEAFF.

This clone appeared a single time. This chain uses TRBV14 with TRBJ1-2; D not resolved. Trimming pared 0 bases from V and 6 bases from J, leaving 17 bases between. Germline V gene data show CDR1 as SGHDN and CDR2 as FVKESK. The CDR3 contains 16 residues. In DNA, the CDR3 is TGTGCCAGCAGCCAAGATCCTATACTCGAGCCTAATGGCTACACCTTC. Translating gives CASSQDPILEPNGYTF.

This clone was seen more than once but under ten times. The V gene is TRBV19, the J gene TRBJ2-3; D is unclear. V dropped 10 bases and J dropped 6 bases, with 11 bases sitting between them. The CDR3 extends over 11 amino acids. Germline V lookup: CDR1 LNHDA, CDR2 SQIVND (reference sequence). DNA for the CDR3: TGTGCCACTTCGATTCGGGATACGCAGTATTTT. Translating it yields CATSIRDTQYF. Filled out from reference TRBV19 and TRBJ2-3, the complete variable domain reads DGGITQSPKYLFRKEGQNVTLSCEQNLNHDAMYWYRQDPGQGLRLIYYSQIVNDFQKGDIAEGYSVSREKKESFPLTVTSAQKNPTAFYLCATSIRDTQYFGPGTRLTVL.

The sample holds one count of this clone. The chain combines TRBV11-2 with TRBJ2-2; no definite D call. The V gene's germline CDR1 is SGHAT and CDR2 FQNNGV. Trimming took 2 bases from V and 4 from J, leaving 8 bases between them. The CDR3 sequence is 14 residues long. The CDR3 spells CASSLLTSTGELFF. CDR3 in DNA: TGTGCCAGCAGCTTATTGACCAGCACCGGGGAGCTGTTTTTT.

V usage is TRBV2 and J usage is TRBJ2-5, with D perhaps TRBD2 (6 bases). The CDR3 length is 14 residues. V lost 4 bases to trimming and J lost 1 base, with 10 bases between them. Germline V gene lookup returns CDR1 SNHLY and CDR2 FYNNEI. The CDR3 DNA sequence: TGTGCCAGCAGTGTCTTCGGGGGCCAAGAGACCCAGTACTTC. Protein: CASSVFGGQETQYF.

This clone was detected once. CDR3: CASSLGQGNQPQHF. The CDR3 DNA is TGTGCCAGTAGTCTGGGACAGGGTAATCAGCCCCAGCATTTT. V is TRBV19 and J is TRBJ1-5; 9 positions match TRBD1. V lost 5 bases to trimming and J lost 4 bases; unmatched junction nucleotides: 3. The germline gives CDR1 LNHDA, CDR2 SQIVND (reference sequence). The CDR3 is 14 residues long.

The chain couples TRBV9 to TRBJ2-3, with 9 bases matching TRBD2. Germline CDR1 SGDLS, CDR2 YYNGEE. The CDR3 totals 16 residues. J gave up 1 base and V 3 bases, and 6 bases lay outside the gene matches. The DNA for the CDR3 is TGTGCCAGCAGCGCACAGGGACTAGCCGGCACAGATACGCAGTATTTT. This gives the protein CASSAQGLAGTDTQYF.